These T cell receptor beta chains were read from a single sample in a study of neoadjuvant anti-PD-1 for oral cavity cancer. TCRdb keeps only in-frame clones here, not all; method: immunoSEQ multiplex PCR. This sample has several thousand clones, with around three fifths found just once. Sequencing used PBMCs, obtained after nivolumab (anti-PD-1) treatment. These receptors were taken from a person aged 35-79 years with oral cavity squamous cell carcinoma. CDR3s include the opening cysteine and the closing phenylalanine or tryptophan. Fields, in order: CDR3 protein, CDR3 DNA, V gene, CDR3 length, clone size, D gene, J gene. D genes are given only for firm matches. Some rows have no size entry. The others give once, few or many, or a class for an expanded clone.

CASSQEGLGAQGAAEAFF | TGCGCCAGCAGCCAAGAGGGGTTGGGGGCACAGGGGGCCGCTGAAGCTTTCTTT | TRBV4-1 | 18 | NA | TRBD1 | TRBJ1-1
CASRVVGRVKTQYF | TGTGCCAGCCGCGTAGTGGGGAGGGTGAAGACCCAGTACTTC | TRBV28 | 14 | NA | TRBD2 | TRBJ2-5
CSVDREQFF | TGCAGCGTTGACAGGGAGCAGTTCTTC | TRBV29-1 | 9 | NA | NA | TRBJ2-1
CSGGQATGGEQFF | TGCAGCGGAGGACAGGCGACCGGTGGTGAGCAGTTCTTC | TRBV29-1 | 13 | NA | TRBD1 | TRBJ2-1
CASSINSNTEAFF | TGTGCCAGTAGTATTAACAGTAACACTGAAGCTTTCTTT | TRBV19 | 13 | NA | NA | TRBJ1-1
CASSPKGGGGAFF | TGTGCCAGCAGCCCCAAGGGGGGAGGGGGTGCTTTCTTT | TRBV5-4 | 13 | few | NA | TRBJ1-1
CASSKDRDTGELFF | TGTGCCAGCAGTAAGGACCGGGACACCGGGGAGCTGTTTTTT | TRBV7-9 | 14 | NA | NA | TRBJ2-2
CASSFLQGGNTEAFF | TGTGCCAGCAGCTTCCTTCAGGGGGGGAACACTGAAGCTTTCTTT | TRBV9 | 15 | NA | TRBD1 | TRBJ1-1
CASKFVPGQGNEQFF | TGTGCCAGCAAATTCGTCCCGGGACAGGGTAATGAGCAGTTCTTC | TRBV2 | 15 | medium-sized | TRBD1 | TRBJ2-1
CASSQADGGGDGYTF | TGCGCCAGCAGCCAGGCCGACGGGGGAGGAGATGGCTACACCTTC | TRBV4-1 | 15 | NA | NA | TRBJ1-2
CASSPSGGYQHF | TGTGCCAGCAGCCCCTCCGGGGGGTACCAGCATTTT | TRBV5-6 | 12 | NA | NA | TRBJ1-5
CASSLQQGGDTEAFF | TGTGCCAGCAGCTTACAACAGGGGGGGGACACTGAAGCTTTCTTT | TRBV7-8 | 15 | once | TRBD1 | TRBJ1-1
CASSVGGGARVTEAFF | TGTGCCAGCAGCGTAGGAGGGGGGGCGCGGGTCACTGAAGCTTTCTTT | TRBV9 | 16 | NA | NA | TRBJ1-1
CSVRQENSLRGYTF | TGCAGCGTTAGGCAGGAAAATAGTCTGCGAGGCTACACCTTC | TRBV29-1 | 14 | few | NA | TRBJ1-2
CASSQDSGQGNTIYF | TGTGCCAGCAGCCAAGATTCCGGACAGGGAAACACCATATATTTT | TRBV4-2 | 15 | NA | NA | TRBJ1-3
CASSGPFRDRDRGEQYF | TGTGCCAGCAGCGGGCCGTTCCGGGACAGGGATAGGGGCGAGCAGTACTTC | TRBV5-6 | 17 | NA | TRBD1 | TRBJ2-7